These 12 T cell receptor beta chains were sequenced from one sample in a study of T cell clonality in common variable immunodeficiency. Study results and caveats: Fewer deletions and N-nucleotide insertions were reportedly seen in common variable immunodeficiency TCR beta sequences.

Their cognate antigens are unknown. Profiling relied on immunoSEQ multiplex PCR, and the TCRdb table lists in-frame clones only, not all of them. The sample includes approximately 29,000 clones, none of them occurring once. Source material: peripheral blood mononuclear cells. Receptors originate from a human donor with common variable immunodeficiency.

The CDR3 loop reads CASSIGTGLYYGYTF. CDR3 DNA (partial): TGTGCCAGTAGTATCGGGACAGGGCTGTACTATGGC. The chain carries TRBV19 and TRBJ1-2, with 9 nucleotides matching TRBD1. The read ends 3 residues before the CDR3 terminus; that terminus is restored from the germline J gene. V lost 3 bases to trimming and J lost 3 bases; unmatched junction nucleotides: 5. The CDR3 sequence is 15 residues long. Looked up from germline, CDR1 is LNHDA and CDR2 is SQIVND (reference sequence). The complete variable domain, with remaining parts taken from reference TRBV19 and TRBJ1-2, reads DGGITQSPKYLFRKEGQNVTLSCEQNLNHDAMYWYRQDPGQGLRLIYYSQIVNDFQKGDIAEGYSVSREKKESFPLTVTSAQKNPTAFYLCASSIGTGLYYGYTFGSGTRLTVV.

Notes on this clone: The sequenced fragment ends 3 residues before the CDR3 boundary, so the rest is inferred from the germline J gene. The chain links TRBV18 to TRBJ1-4; D not resolved. The length of the CDR3 is 15 residues. The V end was cut by 3 bases, the J end by 4 bases, with 12 bases between. CDR1 and CDR2 (germline): KGHSH, LQKENI. The sequenced part of the CDR3 DNA is TGTGCCAGCTCACCCACGTCGGGGAGTAATGAAAAA. Translating gives CASSPTSGSNEK. The entire CDR3 protein is CASSPTSGSNEKLFF. Drawing the rest from reference TRBV18 and TRBJ1-4, the complete variable domain is NAGVMQNPRHLVRRRGQEARLRCSPMKGHSHVYWYRQLPEEGLKFMVYLQKENIIDESGMPKERFSAEFPKEGPSILRIQQVVRGDSAAYFCASSPTSGSNEKLFFGSGTQLSVL.

This clone was detected many times. This CDR3 reads CAWSVRGSGGPQHF. Incomplete CDR3 DNA: TGTGCCTGGAGTGTACGAGGTAGCGGGGGACCC. The chain combines TRBV30 with TRBJ1-5, with D possibly TRBD1 on 5 matching bases. The read stops 3 residues short of the end of the CDR3; the missing end is completed from the germline J gene. CDR1 is GTSNPN, CDR2 SVGIG, per germline (reference sequence). The CDR3 length is 14 residues.

In this sample, this clone turned up a few times. The read falls 3 residues short of the CDR3 end, and the missing part is taken from the germline J gene. V and J are TRBV30 and TRBJ2-7, with TRBD1 as a possible D gene (5 bases). The CDR3 extends over 12 amino acids. CDR1 and CDR2 (germline): GTSNPN, SVGIG (reference sequence). V was trimmed by 3 bases and J by 3 bases, leaving 9 bases between them. The covered CDR3 bases are TGTGCCTGGAGGGGGCAGGTCTACGAG. Protein sequence: CAWRGQVYE. The full CDR3 protein reads CAWRGQVYEQYF.

Many counts were recorded for this clone. Coverage ceases 3 residues before the CDR3 finishes, and the germline J gene fills in the end. This chain joins TRBV30 and TRBJ1-6; D uncertain. This CDR3 comprises 13 residues. Per the germline V gene, CDR1 is GTSNPN and CDR2 is SVGIG (reference sequence). Trimming cost V 1 base and J 9 bases, with 10 bases left between them. CDR3 loop: CAWSEADSSPLHF. The sequenced CDR3 bases are TGTGCCTGGAGTGAGGCGGATAGTTCACCC.

This clone was observed a few times. The read comes to an end 3 residues before the CDR3 does, leaving the germline J gene to fill in the end. This chain uses TRBV19 with TRBJ2-1, with 7 positions matching TRBD2. The CDR3 loop spans 13 amino acids. Trimming took 4 bases from V and 5 from J; bases not matched to a gene: 2. CDR1 LNHDA and CDR2 SQIVND come from the germline V gene (reference sequence). Incomplete CDR3 DNA: TGTGCCAGTAGTACAGGGACTAACAATGAG. It yields the protein CASSTGTNNE. The full CDR3 is CASSTGTNNEQFF.

This clone was detected only a few times. Read data end 3 residues before the CDR3 end; the end is taken from the germline J gene. This sequence joins TRBV7-2 and TRBJ1-2; no clear D gene. Looked up from germline, CDR1 is SGHTA and CDR2 is FQGNSA. The CDR3 extends over 13 amino acids. V shed 2 bases and J shed 2 bases, with 6 bases lying between them. The CDR3 bases that were read are TGTGCCAGCAGCTTATTACAGAACTATGGC. It specifies CASSLLQNYG. Given in full, the CDR3 is CASSLLQNYGYTF.

CDR3 DNA, as far as it was read: TGTGCCACCTCGGGAGGTCTAGCGGGGGTCTACGAG. Translated, it gives CATSGGLAGVYE. The CDR3, in full, reads CATSGGLAGVYEQYF. The chain links TRBV6-2 or TRBV6-3 to TRBJ2-7, with 10 bases fitting TRBD2. The read terminates 3 residues before the CDR3 end, so the remaining end is supplied by the germline J gene. Germline assignment: CDR1 MNHEY and CDR2 SVGEGT. The CDR3 contains 15 residues. The J segment lost 3 bases and the V segment lost 10 bases, leaving 12 bases of the junction unmatched.

This clone came up many times. The CDR3 goes on 3 residues after the read ends, and that part is filled in from the germline J gene. The chain couples TRBV7-9 to TRBJ2-5, with D possibly TRBD2 on 6 matching bases. The CDR3 totals 13 residues. Per the germline V gene, CDR1 is SEHNR and CDR2 is FQNEAQ (reference sequence). V was cut by 5 bases and J by 5 bases, with 12 bases left in between. Incomplete CDR3 DNA: TGTGCCAGCAGCCGGGGACTGGGGGAGACC. Protein: CASSRGLGET. The CDR3 reads in full as CASSRGLGETQYF.

CDR3 DNA, as far as it was read: TGTGCCAGTAGTCTACAGGGGAACACTGAA. Translating it yields CASSLQGNTE. The full CDR3 sequence reads CASSLQGNTEAFF. J is TRBJ1-1 and V is TRBV19, with D possibly matching TRBD1 (6 bases). The observed sequence ends 3 residues before the CDR3 terminus, with the missing tail filled in from the germline J gene. Trimming cost V 5 bases and J 1 base, with 8 bases left between them. The CDR3 is made up of 13 amino acids. The germline V gene encodes CDR1 LNHDA and CDR2 SQIVND (reference sequence).

A word on this clone: The sequenced fragment ends 3 residues before the CDR3 boundary, so the rest is inferred from the germline J gene. The chain employs TRBV19 and TRBJ1-2; D not resolved. From germline, CDR1 is LNHDA and CDR2 SQIVND (reference sequence). Deletions cut 7 bases from V and 3 bases from J, with 18 bases between. The length of the CDR3 is 15 residues. The CDR3 region is CASKWRGITHYGYTF. The part of the CDR3 DNA that was read is TGTGCCAGTAAATGGCGCGGCATCACCCACTATGGC.

Comment on this clone: The read falls 3 residues short of the CDR3 end, and the missing part is taken from the germline J gene. The chain has TRBV7-2 and TRBJ2-7, with 9 bases matching TRBD2. Germline V gene sequence: CDR1 SGHTA, CDR2 FQGNSA. The CDR3 runs 15 residues. V shed 5 bases and J 4 bases; nucleotides not matched to a gene: 9. CDR3 loop: CASSQAAGGFYEQYF. The sequenced part of the CDR3 DNA is TGTGCCAGCAGCCAAGCGGCGGGGGGGTTTTACGAG.